This paragraph reports one TCR beta chain. The sample originates from a study of T cell changes during pregnancy in multiple sclerosis. Using immunoSEQ multiplex PCR, the repertoire was profiled, and TCRdb retains in-frame clones only, with some absent. Of 65,000 to 95,000 clones in the sample, about 93% are singletons; the top ten hold roughly 2.6%. V trimming: 5 bases; J trimming: 0 bases; junction bases outside the gene matches: 4. This CDR3 is 16 amino acids long. Germline V lookup: CDR1 SGHNT, CDR2 YENEEA. The V and J genes are TRBV11-3 and TRBJ2-2, with 9 positions matching TRBD1. Source: peripheral blood, taken after pregnancy. This receptor was taken from a female donor in good health, enrolled as a control in a pregnancy study. The CDR3 DNA is TGTGCCAGCAGCCTCGGACAGGGGTCGAACACCGGGGAGCTGTTTTTT. This translates into CASSLGQGSNTGELFF. Variable domain in full (rest from reference TRBV11-3 and TRBJ2-2): EAGVVQSPRYKIIEKKQPVAFWCNPISGHNTLYWYLQNLGQGPELLIRYENEEAVDDSQLPKDRFSAERLKGVDSTLKIQPAELGDSAVYLCASSLGQGSNTGELFFGEGSRLTVL.